This TCR beta chain was sequenced during a study of T cells in Graves' hyperthyroidism and ophthalmopathy. Study-wide findings and caveats: Progression to ophthalmopathy was predicted a median of 6.5 months early.

Patients between 18 and 65 years old had hyperthyroidism, newly diagnosed and lasting under 2 months. Clinical symptoms, serum thyroxine and TRAb, thyroid ultrasound and orbital computed tomography were used for the diagnoses. In this sample, this clonotype turned up a few times. Its matching antigen is unknown. A read error may produce the germline difference seen at one junction end. Template material for amplifying TCR beta CDR3 regions consisted of RNA transcripts. HTBI primers were used for first-round RT-PCR of the TCR CDR3. TCRdb re-called the multiplex PCR reads with MiXCR, one entry per CDR3 protein. The sample contains around 580,000 distinct CDR3 sequences, 46% of which appear only once. The CDR3 is 9 residues long. The germline gives CDR1 DFQATT, CDR2 SNEGSKA (reference sequence).

Sequencing used peripheral blood or thyroid tissue (not recorded which). This TCR derives from a woman aged 18-29 years with Graves' hyperthyroidism. The rearrangement joins TRBV20-1 to TRBJ1-1; 7 nucleotides agree with TRBD1. This chain's CDR3 is CSAQPGQPF. CDR3 DNA sequence: TGCAGTGCGCAGCCGGGACAGCCCTTT.